This T cell receptor beta chain was recorded in a study of long-term antiretroviral therapy in people with HIV. For this clone: Its antigen is currently unknown.

The libraries were made with immunoSEQ v3.0 at survey level. The sequencing target was about 35,000-55,000 T-cell genomes per sample. The protocol was immunoSEQ multiplex PCR, while the TCRdb copy is restricted to in-frame clones and leaves out a portion. Seen here are 20,000 to 25,000 clones, approximately 76% observed once, and the top ten hold 12%. General study points: Pre-ART expanded clones dominated the repertoire at every time point.

The CDR3 contains 12 residues. The V and J ends lost 5 bases and 5 bases, in that order; junction bases with no gene match: 3. Per the germline V gene, CDR1 is MNHNY and CDR2 is SVGAGI (reference sequence). This specimen consisted of unsorted PBMCs, obtained around 1.7 years before starting antiretroviral therapy. V is TRBV6-6 and J is TRBJ2-7, with 7 bases aligning to TRBD1. This clonotype originated in a woman aged 40 to 55 with HIV. CDR3 nucleotides: TGTGCCAGCAGTACACAGGGGAACGAGCAGTACTTC. Its protein is CASSTQGNEQYF.